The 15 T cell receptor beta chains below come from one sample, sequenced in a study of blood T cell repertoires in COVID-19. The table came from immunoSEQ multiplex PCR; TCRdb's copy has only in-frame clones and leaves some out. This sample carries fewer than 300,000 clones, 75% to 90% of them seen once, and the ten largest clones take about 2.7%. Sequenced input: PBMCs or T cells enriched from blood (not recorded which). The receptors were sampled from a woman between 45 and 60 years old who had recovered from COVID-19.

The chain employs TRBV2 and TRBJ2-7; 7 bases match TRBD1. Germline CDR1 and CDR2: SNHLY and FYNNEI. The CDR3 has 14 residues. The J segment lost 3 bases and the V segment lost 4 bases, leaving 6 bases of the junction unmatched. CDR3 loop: CASSVQGTLYEQYF. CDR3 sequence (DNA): TGTGCCAGCAGTGTACAGGGGACCCTCTACGAGCAGTACTTC. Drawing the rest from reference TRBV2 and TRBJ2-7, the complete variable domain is EPEVTQTPSHQVTQMGQEVILRCVPISNHLYFYWYRQILGQKVEFLVSFYNNEISEKSEIFDDQFSVERPDGSNFTLKIRSTKLEDSAMYFCASSVQGTLYEQYFGPGTRLTVT.

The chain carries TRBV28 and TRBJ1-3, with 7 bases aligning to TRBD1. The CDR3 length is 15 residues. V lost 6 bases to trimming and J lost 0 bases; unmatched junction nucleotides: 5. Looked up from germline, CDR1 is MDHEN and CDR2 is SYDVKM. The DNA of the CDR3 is TGTGCCAGCAGACGACAGGGCGGCTCTGGAAACACCATATATTTT. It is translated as CASRRQGGSGNTIYF.

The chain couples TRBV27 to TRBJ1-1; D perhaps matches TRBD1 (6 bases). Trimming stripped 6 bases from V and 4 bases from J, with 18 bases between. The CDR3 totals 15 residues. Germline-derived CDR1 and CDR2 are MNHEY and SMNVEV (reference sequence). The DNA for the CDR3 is TGTGCCAGCAGCCCACTCGGGGGGGGGCTCACTGAAGCTTTCTTT. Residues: CASSPLGGGLTEAFF.

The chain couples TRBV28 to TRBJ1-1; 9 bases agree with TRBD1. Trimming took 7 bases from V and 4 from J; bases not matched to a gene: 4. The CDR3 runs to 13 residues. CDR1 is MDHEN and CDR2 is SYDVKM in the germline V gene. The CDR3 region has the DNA TGTGCCAGCACCAGGGACAGGGTCACTGAAGCTTTCTTT. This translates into CASTRDRVTEAFF.

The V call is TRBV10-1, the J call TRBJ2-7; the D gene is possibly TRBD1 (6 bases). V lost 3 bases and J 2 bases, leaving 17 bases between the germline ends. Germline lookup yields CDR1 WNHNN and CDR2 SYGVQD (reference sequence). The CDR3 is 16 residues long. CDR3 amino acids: CASSDLSSDSPYEQYF. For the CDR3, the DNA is TGCGCCAGCAGTGACCTCTCTTCGGACAGCCCCTACGAGCAGTACTTC.

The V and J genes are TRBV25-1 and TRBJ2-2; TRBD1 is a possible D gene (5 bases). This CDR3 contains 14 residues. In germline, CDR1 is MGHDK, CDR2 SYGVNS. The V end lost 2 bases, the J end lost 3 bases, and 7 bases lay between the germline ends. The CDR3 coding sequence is TGTGCCAGCAGTGAACAGGGTTACACCGGGGAGCTGTTTTTT. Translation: CASSEQGYTGELFF.

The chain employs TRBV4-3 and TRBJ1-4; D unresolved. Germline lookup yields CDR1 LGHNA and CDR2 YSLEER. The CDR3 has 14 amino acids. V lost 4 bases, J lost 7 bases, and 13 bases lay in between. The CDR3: CASSPMYRSEKLFF. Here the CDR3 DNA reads TGCGCCAGCAGCCCCATGTACAGAAGTGAAAAACTGTTTTTT.

Here the CDR3 DNA reads TGTGCCACCAGTGACTTCGACAGGTACCGGGAGACCCAGTACTTC. It codes for CATSDFDRYRETQYF. This chain uses TRBV24-1 with TRBJ2-5; D perhaps matches TRBD1 (6 bases). Germline V gene lookup returns CDR1 KGHDR and CDR2 SFDVKD. CDR3 size: 15 residues. V lost 4 bases and J lost 5, with 16 bases in between.

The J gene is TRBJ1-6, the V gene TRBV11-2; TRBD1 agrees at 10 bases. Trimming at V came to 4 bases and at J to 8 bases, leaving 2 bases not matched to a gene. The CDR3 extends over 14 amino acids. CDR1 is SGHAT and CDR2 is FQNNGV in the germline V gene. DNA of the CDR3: TGTGCCAGCAGCTATGGGACAGGGGATTCACCCCTCCACTTT. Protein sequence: CASSYGTGDSPLHF.

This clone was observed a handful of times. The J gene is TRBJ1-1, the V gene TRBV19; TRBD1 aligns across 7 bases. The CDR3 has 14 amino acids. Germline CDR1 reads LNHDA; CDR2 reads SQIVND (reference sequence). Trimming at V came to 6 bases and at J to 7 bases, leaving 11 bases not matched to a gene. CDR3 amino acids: CASRQATGEGEAFF. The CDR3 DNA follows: TGTGCCAGTAGGCAAGCTACAGGGGAAGGTGAAGCTTTCTTT.

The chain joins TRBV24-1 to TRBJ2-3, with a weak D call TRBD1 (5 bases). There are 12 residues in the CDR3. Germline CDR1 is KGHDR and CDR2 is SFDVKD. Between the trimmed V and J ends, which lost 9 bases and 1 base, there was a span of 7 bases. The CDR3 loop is CATGRGTDTQYF. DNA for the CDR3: TGTGCCACCGGCAGGGGCACAGATACGCAGTATTTT.

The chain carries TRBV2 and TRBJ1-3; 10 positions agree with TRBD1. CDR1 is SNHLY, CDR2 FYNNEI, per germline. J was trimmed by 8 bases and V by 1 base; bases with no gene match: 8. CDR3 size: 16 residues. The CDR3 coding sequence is TGTGCCAGCAGTGAAGGCGATGGACAGGGGGTATACACCATATATTTT. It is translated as CASSEGDGQGVYTIYF.

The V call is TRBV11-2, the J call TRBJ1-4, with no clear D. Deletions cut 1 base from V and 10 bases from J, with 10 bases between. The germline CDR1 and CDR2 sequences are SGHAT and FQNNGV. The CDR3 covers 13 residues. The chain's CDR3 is CASSLAIEGKLFF. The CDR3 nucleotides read TGTGCCAGCAGCTTAGCTATTGAGGGAAAACTGTTTTTT.

In DNA, the CDR3 is TGTGCCAGCAGCTTTGAGGCTCGGCGATGGAAGCCCCAGCATTTT. It specifies CASSFEARRWKPQHF. V and J are TRBV28 and TRBJ1-5; D gene unclear. V was clipped by 6 bases and J by 8 bases, with 20 bases between them. Germline values: CDR1 MDHEN, CDR2 SYDVKM. The CDR3 contains 15 residues.

CDR3 sequence reads: CASSSSGASYEQYF. For the CDR3, the DNA is TGTGCCAGCAGCAGTAGCGGAGCCTCCTACGAGCAGTACTTC. The J gene is TRBJ2-7, the V gene TRBV11-2, with D possibly being TRBD2 (6 bases). The CDR3 length is 14 residues. Deletions cut 5 bases from V and 0 bases from J, with 11 bases between. Looked up from germline, CDR1 is SGHAT and CDR2 is FQNNGV.